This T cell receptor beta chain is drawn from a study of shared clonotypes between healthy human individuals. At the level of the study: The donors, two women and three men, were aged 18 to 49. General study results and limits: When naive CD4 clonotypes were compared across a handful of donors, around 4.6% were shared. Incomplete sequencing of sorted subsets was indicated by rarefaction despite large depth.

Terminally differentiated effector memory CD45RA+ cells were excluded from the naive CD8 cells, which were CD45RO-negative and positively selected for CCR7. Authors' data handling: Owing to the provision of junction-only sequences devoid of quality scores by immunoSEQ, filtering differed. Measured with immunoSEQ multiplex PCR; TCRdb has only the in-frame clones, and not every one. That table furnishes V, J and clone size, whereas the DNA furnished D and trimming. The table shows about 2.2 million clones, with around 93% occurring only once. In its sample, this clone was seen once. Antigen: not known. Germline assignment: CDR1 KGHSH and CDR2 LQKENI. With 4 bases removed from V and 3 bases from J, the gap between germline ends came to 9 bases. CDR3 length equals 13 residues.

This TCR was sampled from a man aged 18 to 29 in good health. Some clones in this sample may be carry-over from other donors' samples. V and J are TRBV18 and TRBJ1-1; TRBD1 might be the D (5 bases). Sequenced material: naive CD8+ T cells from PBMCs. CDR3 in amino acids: CASSRDGDTEAFF. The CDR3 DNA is TGTGCCAGCTCACGGGACGGGGACACTGAAGCTTTCTTT.